The 21 T cell receptor beta chains below come from one sample, sequenced in a study of siplizumab effects on memory and regulatory T cells. Method: immunoSEQ multiplex PCR; TCRdb's copy keeps in-frame clones and lacks some. The sample contains over 80,000 clones, approximately 90% of which appear only once. The sample consisted of Tregs sorted from blood. The receptors here all came from a human donor in good health.

J is TRBJ2-5 and V is TRBV6-5; maybe TRBD2 (6 bases). V lost 5 bases to trimming and J lost 5 bases, with 15 bases between them. Germline CDR1 reads MNHEY; CDR2 reads SVGAGI. There are 14 residues in the CDR3. CDR3 loop: CASSRSLASETQYF. CDR3 DNA sequence: TGTGCCAGCAGTCGAAGTCTAGCGTCGGAGACCCAGTACTTC.

The J gene is TRBJ1-1, the V gene TRBV2; D is undetermined. Trimming cost V 4 bases and J 10 bases, with 16 bases left between them. This CDR3 is built from 13 residues. The germline V gene encodes CDR1 SNHLY and CDR2 FYNNEI. The CDR3 is CASSVITWDRAFF. CDR3 DNA: TGTGCCAGCAGTGTCATTACGTGGGATCGAGCTTTCTTT.

The chain combines TRBV5-1 with TRBJ1-1, with D perhaps TRBD1 (5 bases). V was clipped by 0 bases and J by 0 bases, with 9 bases between them. Germline V lookup: CDR1 SGHRS, CDR2 YFSETQ. The CDR3 length is 15 residues. This CDR3 reads CASSLAGSLNTEAFF. The DNA for the CDR3 is TGCGCCAGCAGCTTGGCAGGGAGCCTGAACACTGAAGCTTTCTTT.

The chain links TRBV6-1 to TRBJ2-5; D perhaps matches TRBD2 (6 bases). This CDR3 contains 13 residues. CDR1 and CDR2 from the germline V gene are MNHNS and SASEGT. Trimming stripped 5 bases from V and 8 bases from J, with 15 bases between. CDR3 sequence reads: CASSTGLVGTQYF. The CDR3 bases are TGTGCCAGCAGTACGGGACTCGTTGGAACCCAGTACTTC.

This chain connects TRBV11-1 to TRBJ1-1; D is unclear. The CDR3 sequence is 14 residues long. V was cut by 0 bases and J by 2 bases, with 7 bases left in between. CDR1 and CDR2 from the germline V gene are SGHAT and FQDESV (reference sequence). The CDR3 region is CASSLATLNTEAFF. The CDR3 nucleotides read TGTGCCAGCAGCTTAGCGACCCTAAACACTGAAGCTTTCTTT.

The chain carries TRBV28 and TRBJ1-1, with D maybe TRBD1 (5 bases). Germline V lookup: CDR1 MDHEN, CDR2 SYDVKM. V dropped 7 bases and J dropped 0 bases, with 15 bases sitting between them. The CDR3 sequence is 15 residues long. The CDR3 bases are TGTGCCAGCACTTCATTGACAGAAATGAACACTGAAGCTTTCTTT. Its translation: CASTSLTEMNTEAFF.

The chain carries TRBV5-6 and TRBJ2-1; 10 nucleotides agree with TRBD1. From germline, CDR1 is SGHDT and CDR2 YYEEEE. Trimming cost V 2 bases and J 2 bases; bases outside gene matches: 1. The CDR3 sequence is 15 residues long. In DNA form, the CDR3 reads TGTGCCAGCAGCTTCGGGACAGGGGCCTACAATGAGCAGTTCTTC. Translating it yields CASSFGTGAYNEQFF.

The chain combines TRBV5-6 with TRBJ1-1; tentative D call: TRBD1 (5 bases). V dropped 0 bases and J dropped 1 base, with 7 bases sitting between them. This CDR3 contains 14 residues. The V gene's germline CDR1 is SGHDT and CDR2 YYEEEE. The CDR3: CASSLADRNTEAFF. CDR3 nucleotides: TGTGCCAGCAGCTTGGCCGACAGGAACACTGAAGCTTTCTTT.

V and J are TRBV28 and TRBJ1-2; no clear D. There are 12 residues in the CDR3. V gave up 6 bases and J gave up 8 bases, with 13 bases separating them. Per germline, CDR1 MDHEN and CDR2 SYDVKM. CDR3 sequence: CASRTDGPGYTF. The CDR3 nucleotides are TGTGCCAGCAGAACTGACGGCCCAGGCTACACCTTC.

The V call is TRBV5-1, the J call TRBJ1-1; no reliable D call. Trimming removed 4 bases at V and 6 bases at J, with 13 bases between. The CDR3 has 13 residues. Looked up from germline, CDR1 is SGHRS and CDR2 is YFSETQ. The CDR3 is CASSLHQRSEAFF. DNA for the CDR3: TGCGCCAGCAGCCTCCACCAAAGGTCTGAAGCTTTCTTT.

This chain connects TRBV6-5 to TRBJ1-2; 12 bases align to TRBD1. The CDR3 sequence is 14 residues long. The junction had 7 bases not matched to a gene; V was cut back by 7 bases and J by 7 bases. Germline V gene lookup returns CDR1 MNHEY and CDR2 SVGAGI. The CDR3 sequence: CASTLGTGGGGYTF. The CDR3, as DNA: TGTGCCAGCACGCTCGGGACAGGGGGCGGTGGCTACACCTTC.

V and J are TRBV5-4 and TRBJ2-5; the D gene is possibly TRBD1 (6 bases). V lost 4 bases and J lost 5, with 15 bases in between. CDR1 and CDR2 from the germline V gene are SGHNT and YYREEE (reference sequence). CDR3 length equals 14 residues. CDR3 in amino acids: CASSRPGQFETQYF. The CDR3 bases are TGTGCCAGCAGCCGGCCCGGACAGTTCGAGACCCAGTACTTC.

V gene TRBV7-3 combines with J gene TRBJ1-2; D not certain. The length of the CDR3 is 12 residues. Germline V CDR1 and CDR2: SGHTA, FQGTGA. V lost 3 bases, J lost 6 bases, and 8 bases lay in between. The CDR3 spells CASSFGLHGYTF. CDR3 in DNA: TGTGCCAGCAGCTTTGGACTCCATGGCTACACCTTC.

This clone was observed a single time. J is TRBJ1-4 and V is TRBV10-3; D gene uncertain. This CDR3 contains 15 residues. Trimming shortened V by 0 bases and J by 4 bases, and 9 bases separated the two germline ends. Per the germline V gene, CDR1 is ENHRY and CDR2 is SYGVKD. The CDR3, as DNA: TGTGCCATCAGTGAGTCGATGACGGGTAATGAAAAACTGTTTTTT. Residues: CAISESMTGNEKLFF.

The V call is TRBV5-1, the J call TRBJ1-5; tentatively, D is TRBD1 (5 bases). The CDR3 sequence is 16 residues long. Looked up from germline, CDR1 is SGHRS and CDR2 is YFSETQ. Trimming took off 1 base at V and 0 bases at J, with 11 bases between the two ends. In DNA, the CDR3 is TGCGCCAGCAGCTTGTTGGGGGGAGATAGCAATCAGCCCCAGCATTTT. It codes for CASSLLGGDSNQPQHF.

This rearrangement joins TRBV10-2 to TRBJ2-7; 12 nucleotides match TRBD2. Germline trimming cut 6 bases from V and 3 bases from J; bases unmatched to any gene: 0. Germline V lookup: CDR1 WSHSY, CDR2 SAAADI. This CDR3 region has 13 residues. The CDR3 protein is CASRTSGGYEQYF. The CDR3 coding sequence is TGCGCCAGCAGGACTAGCGGGGGCTACGAGCAGTACTTC.

The chain employs TRBV4-3 and TRBJ2-5, with TRBD2 matching 7 bases. Trimming took 2 bases from V and 1 from J; bases not matched to a gene: 7. CDR3 length: 16 amino acids. Germline V gene lookup returns CDR1 LGHNA and CDR2 YSLEER. In DNA, the CDR3 is TGCGCCAGCAGCCAAAGTCACTCGGGGGGCCAAGAGACCCAGTACTTC. Encoded protein: CASSQSHSGGQETQYF.

J is TRBJ2-5 and V is TRBV11-2, with D tentatively TRBD2 (7 bases). The V gene lost 6 bases and the J gene lost 7 bases, with 21 bases spanning the gap. Germline values: CDR1 SGHAT, CDR2 FQNNGV. This CDR3 contains 15 residues. This chain's CDR3 is CASRDRRGGDLTQYF. In DNA form, the CDR3 reads TGTGCCAGCAGAGACAGGAGGGGGGGAGACCTGACCCAGTACTTC.

V and J are TRBV6-5 and TRBJ1-1, with unresolved D. The CDR3 totals 16 residues. CDR1 is MNHEY, CDR2 SVGAGI, per germline. V was shortened by 4 bases and J by 4 bases, with 19 bases between the two germline ends. CDR3 sequence (DNA): TGTGCCAGCAGTTTCGCCTCAGGAGCCCCTACCACTGAAGCTTTCTTT. This gives the protein CASSFASGAPTTEAFF.

The gene calls are TRBV2 and TRBJ1-5, with D unclear. V dropped 4 bases and J dropped 2 bases, with 9 bases sitting between them. CDR3 length: 14 residues. In germline, CDR1 is SNHLY, CDR2 FYNNEI. The CDR3 loop reads CASSAVDGNQPQHF. The CDR3 coding sequence is TGTGCCAGCAGTGCCGTTGATGGCAATCAGCCCCAGCATTTT.

V gene TRBV10-3 combines with J gene TRBJ2-7; 8 bases are a match to TRBD1. This CDR3 is built from 17 residues. Unmatched junction bases numbered 21, after V lost 8 bases and J lost 6 bases. Germline V gives CDR1 ENHRY, CDR2 SYGVKD. In DNA form, the CDR3 reads TGTGCCATCGGGGGCGGAGGGACAGGCGACCCTCTAAGCGAGCAGTACTTC. This encodes CAIGGGGTGDPLSEQYF.